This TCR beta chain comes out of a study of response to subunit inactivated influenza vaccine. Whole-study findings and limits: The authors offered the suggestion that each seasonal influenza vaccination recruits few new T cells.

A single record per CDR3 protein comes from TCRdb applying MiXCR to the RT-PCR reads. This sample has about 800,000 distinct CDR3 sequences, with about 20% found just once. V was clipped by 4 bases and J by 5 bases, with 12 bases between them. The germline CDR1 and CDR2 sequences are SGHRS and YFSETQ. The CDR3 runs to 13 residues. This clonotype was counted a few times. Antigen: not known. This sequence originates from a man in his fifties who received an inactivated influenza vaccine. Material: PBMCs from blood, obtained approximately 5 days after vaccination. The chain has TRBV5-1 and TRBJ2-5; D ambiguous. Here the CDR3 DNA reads TGCGCCAGCAGCCCTTCCAACGGGGAGACCCAGTACTTC. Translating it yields CASSPSNGETQYF.